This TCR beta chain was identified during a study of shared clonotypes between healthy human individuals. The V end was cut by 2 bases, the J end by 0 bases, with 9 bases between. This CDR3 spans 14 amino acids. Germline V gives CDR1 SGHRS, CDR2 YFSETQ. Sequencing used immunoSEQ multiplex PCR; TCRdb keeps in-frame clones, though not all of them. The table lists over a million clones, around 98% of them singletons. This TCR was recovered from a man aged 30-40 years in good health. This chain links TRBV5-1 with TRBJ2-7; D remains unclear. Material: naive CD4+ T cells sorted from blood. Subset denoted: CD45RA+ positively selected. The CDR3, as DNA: TGCGCCAGCAGCTTTGGGTTCGTCTCCTACGAGCAGTACTTC. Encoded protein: CASSFGFVSYEQYF.